The 31 T cell receptor beta chains given below trace back to one sample, sequenced in a study of blood T cells in healthy people across ages. Together with a sample-barcoded 5' primer, a J-beta primer mix was included in a second PCR lasting about 7 to 11 cycles. TCRdb re-called the 5' RACE reads with MiXCR, one entry per CDR3 protein. The sample yields fewer than 2 million distinct CDR3 sequences, about two fifths seen once. The sample was blood. All receptors come from a human donor in good health.

The chain recombines TRBV12-3 or TRBV12-4 with TRBJ2-1; no definite D call. The CDR3 contains 11 residues. V gave up 11 bases and J gave up 7 bases, with 12 bases separating them. Here the CDR3 reads CAGSPGNEQFF. The CDR3 DNA reads TGTGCCGGGTCCCCTGGTAATGAGCAGTTCTTC.

This clonotype was found once. The rearrangement joins TRBV21-1 to TRBJ2-5; TRBD1, the table's D call, was not compared with the DNA. TRBV21-1 corresponds to a pseudogene. The CDR3 extends over 18 amino acids. The CDR3 DNA follows: TGTGCCGGCAGCAAGAGGGTACGGTGGGGGACAGATCAAGAGACCCAGTACTTC. Its protein is CAGSKRVRWGTDQETQYF.

The chain couples TRBV29-1 to TRBJ1-2, with D tentatively TRBD1 (6 bases). Between the trimmed V and J ends, which lost 1 base and 5 bases, there was a span of 17 bases. From germline, CDR1 is SQVTM and CDR2 ANQGSEA. The CDR3 has 15 amino acids. Written as DNA, the CDR3 is TGCAGCGTTGAAGGGGGGCAGGGTTATCGGTATGGCTACACCTTC. Protein: CSVEGGQGYRYGYTF. The variable domain in full, with the rest retrieved from reference TRBV29-1 and TRBJ1-2, is SAVISQKPSRDICQRGTSLTIQCQVDSQVTMMFWYRQQPGQSLTLIATANQGSEATYESGFVIDKFPISRPNLTFSTLTVSNMSPEDSSIYLCSVEGGQGYRYGYTFGSGTRLTVV.

The rearrangement uses TRBV7-3 and TRBJ2-1; TRBD1 agrees at 8 bases. CDR3 length: 15 residues. Trimming at V came to 5 bases and at J to 4 bases, leaving 7 bases not matched to a gene. Germline CDR1 and CDR2: SGHTA and FQGTGA. The CDR3 DNA is TGTGCCAGCAGCCAGGGGGCAGGGGATTACAATGAGCAGTTCTTC. This encodes CASSQGAGDYNEQFF.

CDR3 region: CASSVGGETTNEKLFF. The CDR3 nucleotides read TGTGCCAGCAGCGTAGGAGGGGAAACGACTAATGAAAAACTGTTTTTT. This chain joins TRBV9 and TRBJ1-4; tentatively, D is TRBD1 (5 bases). V was shortened by 0 bases and J by 2 bases, with 11 bases between the two germline ends. This CDR3 region has 16 residues. CDR1 is SGDLS, CDR2 YYNGEE, per germline.

This clonotype was observed a handful of times. This rearrangement joins TRBV6-5 to TRBJ1-5, with a weak D call TRBD1 (5 bases). This CDR3 has 15 residues. V was trimmed by 7 bases and J by 0 bases, leaving 13 bases between them. Germline-derived CDR1 and CDR2 are MNHEY and SVGAGI. The CDR3 DNA reads as TGTGCCAGCAATGCGGGGACCTCTAGCAATCAGCCCCAGCATTTT. This codes for CASNAGTSSNQPQHF.

This clonotype was detected only a few times. The chain uses TRBV15 and TRBJ2-2, with D tentatively TRBD1 or TRBD2 (5 bases each). The ends were cut back, 0 bases at V and 0 bases at J, with 14 bases in the middle. The germline V gene has CDR1 LNHNV and CDR2 YYDKDF (reference sequence). This CDR3 spans 18 amino acids. The CDR3 reads CATSRDPVGAANTGELFF. The CDR3 DNA is TGTGCCACCAGCAGAGATCCCGTCGGGGCCGCGAACACCGGGGAGCTGTTTTTT.

J is TRBJ1-1 and V is TRBV7-2; 8 bases match TRBD1. J gave up 9 bases and V 6 bases, and 12 bases lay outside the gene matches. The V gene's germline CDR1 is SGHTA and CDR2 FQGNSA. CDR3 size: 14 residues. In DNA form, the CDR3 reads TGTGCCAGCAGGGGCGACAGGGGCCCGGGGAAAGCTTTCTTT. This gives the protein CASRGDRGPGKAFF. The entire variable domain, with the rest obtained from reference TRBV7-2 and TRBJ1-1, is as follows: GAGVSQSPSNKVTEKGKDVELRCDPISGHTALYWYRQSLGQGLEFLIYFQGNSAPDKSGLPSDRFSAERTGGSVSTLTIQRTQQEDSAVYLCASRGDRGPGKAFFGQGTRLTVV.

This clonotype was seen a single time. V is TRBV6-5 and J is TRBJ2-7; 10 bases line up with TRBD1. The J call may be mistaken, given a closer DNA end match to TRBJ2-5. CDR1 is MNHEY, CDR2 SVGAGI, per germline. The CDR3 extends over 16 amino acids. CDR3 DNA sequence: TGTGCCAGCAGTTTCCCCGGGACAGGGGTCGGGGGGACCCAGTACTTC. It codes for CASSFPGTGVGGTQYF.

The gene calls are TRBV7-9 and TRBJ2-3; 8 bases are shared with TRBD1. Germline trimming cut 7 bases from V and 0 bases from J; bases unmatched to any gene: 6. The germline CDR1 and CDR2 sequences are SEHNR and FQNEAQ (reference sequence). This CDR3 has 15 amino acids. CDR3 in amino acids: CASTQGARSTDTQYF. The CDR3 DNA is TGTGCCAGCACCCAGGGGGCGCGAAGCACAGATACGCAGTATTTT.

This chain connects TRBV5-1 to TRBJ2-1; perhaps TRBD1 as D (5 bases). Germline V gene lookup returns CDR1 SGHRS and CDR2 YFSETQ. This CDR3 region has 14 residues. Trimming removed 0 bases from V and 9 bases from J, with 13 bases in between. CDR3 sequence (DNA): TGCGCCAGCAGCTTGGCCGAAATTGGGGCTGAGCAGTTCTTC. It encodes CASSLAEIGAEQFF. Complete variable domain (other parts from reference TRBV5-1 and TRBJ2-1): KAGVTQTPRYLIKTRGQQVTLSCSPISGHRSVSWYQQTPGQGLQFLFEYFSETQRNKGNFPGRFSGRQFSNSRSEMNVSTLELGDSALYLCASSLAEIGAEQFFGPGTRLTVL.

This rearrangement joins TRBV28 to TRBJ2-4; D not resolved. The tail of the sequence fits TRBJ2-7 better, so the J call may be wrong. This CDR3 has 12 residues. The germline CDR1 and CDR2 sequences are MDHEN and SYDVKM. The CDR3 DNA follows: TGTGCCAGCGTCGGAAATAGCTACGAGCAGTACTTC. As protein: CASVGNSYEQYF.

The sample holds a few counts of this clonotype. V gene TRBV18 combines with J gene TRBJ2-3; 9 positions match TRBD2. With 3 bases clipped from V and 1 base from J, the junction kept 5 bases outside the gene matches. The CDR3 loop spans 16 amino acids. CDR1 and CDR2 (germline): KGHSH, LQKENI. The DNA of the CDR3 is TGTGCCAGCTCACCTACTATAGCGGGGGGCACAGATACGCAGTATTTT. It encodes CASSPTIAGGTDTQYF.

This chain links TRBV4-3 with TRBJ1-4; possible D gene TRBD1, 6 bases. Germline values: CDR1 LGHNA, CDR2 YSLEER. CDR3 size: 15 residues. The ends were cut back, 1 base at V and 7 bases at J, with 13 bases in the middle. CDR3 protein: CASSQAGAFSEKLFF. CDR3 in DNA: TGCGCCAGCAGCCAAGCGGGGGCGTTCAGTGAAAAACTGTTTTTT.

This clonotype was seen more than once but under ten times. This sequence joins TRBV12-3 or TRBV12-4 and TRBJ2-5; 7 positions agree with TRBD1. This CDR3 spans 15 amino acids. The J segment lost 2 bases and the V segment lost 3 bases, leaving 6 bases of the junction unmatched. As DNA, the CDR3 is TGTGCCAGCAGTTTTTGGGGGACAGTACAAGAGACCCAGTACTTC. This encodes CASSFWGTVQETQYF.

This clonotype was seen only a few times. The rearrangement links TRBV12-3 or TRBV12-4 to TRBJ2-1; D gene uncertain. Trimming pared 2 bases from V and 3 bases from J, leaving 5 bases between. This CDR3 spans 13 amino acids. The CDR3 coding sequence is TGTGCCAGCAGTTTAACTAACTACAATGAGCAGTTCTTC. Amino acid sequence: CASSLTNYNEQFF.

The chain is built from TRBV4-2 and TRBJ1-2; D perhaps matches TRBD1 (6 bases). Trimming removed 4 bases at V and 2 bases at J, with 17 bases between. From germline, CDR1 is LGHNA and CDR2 YNFKEQ. This CDR3 comprises 16 residues. CDR3 amino acids: CASSLRGQTINYGYTF. Here the CDR3 DNA reads TGTGCCAGCAGCCTAAGAGGACAGACTATAAACTATGGCTACACCTTC.

This clonotype was found a few times. The chain recombines TRBV20-1 with TRBJ2-7, with D perhaps matching TRBD1 (5 bases). V was cut by 4 bases and J by 7 bases, with 17 bases left in between. CDR1 is DFQATT, CDR2 SNEGSKA, per germline (reference sequence). This CDR3 region has 13 residues. The CDR3 loop is CSATQGWAAEQYF. DNA of the CDR3: TGCAGTGCTACCCAGGGATGGGCCGCGGAGCAGTACTTC.

The chain joins TRBV12-3 or TRBV12-4 to TRBJ2-4; a weak D match, TRBD2 (6 bases). V was trimmed by 3 bases and J by 4 bases, leaving 13 bases between them. The CDR3 is made up of 15 amino acids. The CDR3: CASSLEGNRKNIQYF. The DNA of the CDR3 is TGTGCCAGCAGTTTGGAGGGAAATCGAAAAAACATTCAGTACTTC.

V usage is TRBV7-8 and J usage is TRBJ2-1; D perhaps matches TRBD2 (6 bases). Germline-derived CDR1 and CDR2 are SGHVS and FQNEAQ. This CDR3 is built from 15 residues. Deletions cut 1 base from V and 8 bases from J, with 15 bases between. The CDR3 DNA is TGTGCCAGCAGCTTAGAGGCGACTAGTGGTTATGAGCAGTTCTTC. Translated, it gives CASSLEATSGYEQFF.

This sequence joins TRBV9 and TRBJ2-3; D might be TRBD1 or TRBD2, each matching 6 bases. Per the germline V gene, CDR1 is SGDLS and CDR2 is YYNGEE. The CDR3 runs to 17 residues. Deletions cut 3 bases from V and 2 bases from J, with 19 bases between. The CDR3 loop reads CASSAGRAGTHTDTQYF. CDR3 sequence (DNA): TGTGCCAGCAGCGCTGGCCGGGCGGGGACACACACAGATACGCAGTATTTT.

The chain employs TRBV5-6 and TRBJ2-1; no clear D gene. The germline V gene has CDR1 SGHDT and CDR2 YYEEEE. The V and J ends lost 5 bases and 2 bases respectively, with 8 bases between them. There are 13 residues in the CDR3. The CDR3 nucleotides read TGTGCCAGCAGGGATAGTCCCTACAATGAGCAGTTCTTC. Translating gives CASRDSPYNEQFF.

This chain uses TRBV4-3 with TRBJ1-5, with D unclear. CDR3 length equals 14 residues. V lost 1 base and J lost 4, with 8 bases in between. CDR1 is LGHNA and CDR2 is YSLEER in the germline V gene. This CDR3 is CASSQVAYNQPQHF. CDR3 sequence (DNA): TGCGCCAGCAGCCAAGTGGCCTATAATCAGCCCCAGCATTTT.

J is TRBJ2-2 and V is TRBV20-1; tentative D call: TRBD1 (6 bases). Looked up from germline, CDR1 is DFQATT and CDR2 is SNEGSKA (reference sequence). Deletions cut 0 bases from V and 4 bases from J, with 9 bases between. This CDR3 comprises 14 residues. The CDR3 DNA reads TGCAGTGCTAGAGAGGGGGCGGGCACCGGGGAGCTGTTTTTT. The encoded protein is CSAREGAGTGELFF.

J is TRBJ2-7 and V is TRBV12-3 or TRBV12-4, with D possibly TRBD2 on 5 matching bases. The CDR3 is 15 amino acids. Trimming took 5 bases from V and 4 from J, leaving 18 bases between them. This chain's CDR3 is CASSPIMRAEYEQYF. The CDR3 DNA is TGTGCCAGCAGTCCCATTATGAGGGCAGAGTACGAGCAGTACTTC.

The table lists this clonotype with many counts. This chain joins TRBV18 and TRBJ1-2; D ambiguous. Germline assignment: CDR1 KGHSH and CDR2 LQKENI. The CDR3 is 13 residues long. Trimming cost V 0 bases and J 5 bases, with 7 bases left between them. The CDR3 DNA reads TGTGCCAGCTCACCACCAGGGCGGTATGGCTACACCTTC. Its translation is CASSPPGRYGYTF.

The chain carries TRBV6-2 or TRBV6-3 and TRBJ2-7; D gene uncertain. Germline values: CDR1 MNHEY, CDR2 SVGEGT. CDR3 length equals 12 residues. With 0 bases removed from V and 6 bases from J, the gap between germline ends came to 6 bases. In DNA form, the CDR3 reads TGTGCCAGCAGTTACTCGACCGCCGAGCAGTACTTC. Its protein product is CASSYSTAEQYF.

This clonotype was found once. This chain joins TRBV6-2 or TRBV6-3 and TRBJ1-1, with D possibly being TRBD1 (5 bases). The germline V and J ends were trimmed by 7 bases and 11 bases, with 17 bases remaining between them. The CDR3 is made up of 12 amino acids. Germline V gene lookup returns CDR1 MNHEY and CDR2 SVGEGT. In DNA form, the CDR3 reads TGTGCCAGCAAAGGAAACAGCGGGGCGGCTTTCTTT. Translated: CASKGNSGAAFF.

This clonotype has more than one count but fewer than ten. The chain uses TRBV28 and TRBJ2-3; D possibly corresponds to TRBD1 (6 bases). The length of the CDR3 is 15 residues. The V end was cut by 2 bases, the J end by 3 bases, with 12 bases between. In germline, CDR1 is MDHEN, CDR2 SYDVKM. The CDR3 DNA is TGTGCCAGCAGTTTAACCCGAAGGGGGACAGATACGCAGTATTTT. Translated, it gives CASSLTRRGTDTQYF. The full variable domain, completed using reference TRBV28 and TRBJ2-3, is DVKVTQSSRYLVKRTGEKVFLECVQDMDHENMFWYRQDPGLGLRLIYFSYDVKMKEKGDIPEGYSVSREKKERFSLILESASTNQTSMYLCASSLTRRGTDTQYFGPGTRLTVL.

J is TRBJ1-2 and V is TRBV12-3 or TRBV12-4, with a possible D match to TRBD1 (6 bases). The ends were cut back, 3 bases at V and 6 bases at J, with 14 bases in the middle. The CDR3 covers 14 residues. CDR3 in amino acids: CASSLFRGFDGYTF. The CDR3 DNA sequence: TGTGCCAGCAGTTTGTTCAGGGGATTCGATGGCTACACCTTC.

This chain connects TRBV29-1 to TRBJ2-3; TRBD2 is a possible D gene (5 bases). The CDR3 contains 13 residues. Germline CDR1 reads SQVTM; CDR2 reads ANQGSEA. V gave up 5 bases and J gave up 4 bases, with 13 bases separating them. The CDR3, as DNA: TGCAGCGTTCCCGGGGAAATCTCAGATACGCAGTATTTT. This translates into CSVPGEISDTQYF.